These 27 T cell receptor beta chains share one sample of origin, sequenced in a study of early T cells in non-severe SARS-CoV-2 infection. TCRdb passed the 5' RACE reads through MiXCR, listing each CDR3 protein once. The sample carries around 60,000 distinct CDR3 sequences, roughly a tenth recorded once. The sample comprised whole blood. The receptors were gathered from an adult who was a healthcare worker with PCR-confirmed SARS-CoV-2 infection or an uninfected control (not recorded which).

This clonotype was detected a few times. V and J are TRBV20-1 and TRBJ2-2; D ambiguous. There are 14 residues in the CDR3. The germline V gene has CDR1 DFQATT and CDR2 SNEGSKA (reference sequence). V was shortened by 3 bases and J by 4 bases, with 12 bases between the two germline ends. CDR3 protein: CSASLARTTGELFF. In DNA form, the CDR3 reads TGCAGTGCTAGCCTGGCGAGGACCACCGGGGAGCTGTTTTTT.

This clonotype has a count of ten or more. CDR3 amino acids: CSTQGRGAQYF. CDR3 in DNA: TGCAGTACACAGGGCCGGGGGGCCCAGTACTTC. The chain recombines TRBV20-1 with TRBJ2-5, with D tentatively TRBD2 (7 bases). Trimming removed 8 bases at V and 9 bases at J, with 16 bases between. Germline assignment: CDR1 DFQATT and CDR2 SNEGSKA (reference sequence). This CDR3 is 11 amino acids long.

The rearrangement links TRBV6-1 to TRBJ2-7; perhaps TRBD1 as D (5 bases). Germline V CDR1 and CDR2: MNHNS, SASEGT. Trimming took 5 bases from V and 2 from J, leaving 10 bases between them. CDR3 size: 13 residues. In DNA, the CDR3 is TGTGCCAGCAGTCCAGGGTCCGCCTACGAGCAGTACTTC. Translating it yields CASSPGSAYEQYF.

Many counts were recorded for this clonotype. The chain combines TRBV20-1 with TRBJ1-1; a weak D match, TRBD1 (5 bases). Germline V CDR1 and CDR2: DFQATT, SNEGSKA (reference sequence). The ends were cut back, 2 bases at V and 4 bases at J, with 14 bases in the middle. The CDR3 sequence is 14 residues long. As DNA, the CDR3 is TGCAGTGCTAGAAAGCAGGGAGGTAGCACTGAAGCTTTCTTT. Encoded protein: CSARKQGGSTEAFF.

This clonotype occurred many times. The chain employs TRBV18 and TRBJ2-4, with D possibly being TRBD2 (5 bases). The CDR3 spans 12 residues. Germline CDR1 and CDR2: KGHSH and LQKENI. The V gene lost 2 bases and the J gene lost 6 bases, with 5 bases spanning the gap. The DNA for the CDR3 is TGTGCCAGCTCACCAGAGGGAAACATTCAGTACTTC. The encoded protein is CASSPEGNIQYF. Supplemented by reference TRBV18 and TRBJ2-4, the full variable domain reads NAGVMQNPRHLVRRRGQEARLRCSPMKGHSHVYWYRQLPEEGLKFMVYLQKENIIDESGMPKERFSAEFPKEGPSILRIQQVVRGDSAAYFCASSPEGNIQYFGAGTRLSVL.

A few counts support this clonotype. This chain joins TRBV20-1 and TRBJ2-5; 10 bases are a match to TRBD1. The CDR3 sequence is 15 residues long. Germline values: CDR1 DFQATT, CDR2 SNEGSKA (reference sequence). V shed 3 bases, J shed 4 bases, and the junction held 8 bases outside the gene matches. The CDR3 sequence is CSASPGQGRGETQYF. In nucleotides, the CDR3 is TGCAGTGCTAGTCCGGGACAGGGGCGCGGAGAGACCCAGTACTTC.

This clonotype has a count of ten or more. The chain combines TRBV6-1 with TRBJ1-6; D uncertain. V gave up 2 bases and J gave up 7 bases, with 6 bases separating them. Per germline, CDR1 MNHNS and CDR2 SASEGT. This CDR3 has 13 residues. This chain's CDR3 is CASSEKANSPLHF. The CDR3 bases are TGTGCCAGCAGTGAAAAGGCGAATTCACCCCTCCACTTT.

This clonotype has more than one count but fewer than ten. The V call is TRBV5-1, the J call TRBJ2-3, with D perhaps TRBD2 (6 bases). This CDR3 comprises 17 residues. V was trimmed by 0 bases and J by 0 bases, leaving 14 bases between them. Germline V gives CDR1 SGHRS, CDR2 YFSETQ. CDR3 sequence: CASSLATLAASTDTQYF. The CDR3 bases are TGCGCCAGCAGCTTGGCGACACTAGCAGCTAGCACAGATACGCAGTATTTT.

The sample holds many counts of this clonotype. The chain combines TRBV7-2 with TRBJ2-1; D gene ambiguous. V was pared by 0 bases and J by 0 bases, with 9 bases between. The CDR3 sequence is 16 residues long. Germline V lookup: CDR1 SGHTA, CDR2 FQGNSA. The CDR3 here is CASSLAWVPSYNEQFF. The CDR3, as DNA: TGTGCCAGCAGCTTAGCGTGGGTCCCCTCCTACAATGAGCAGTTCTTC. The entire variable domain, with the rest obtained from reference TRBV7-2 and TRBJ2-1, is as follows: GAGVSQSPSNKVTEKGKDVELRCDPISGHTALYWYRQSLGQGLEFLIYFQGNSAPDKSGLPSDRFSAERTGGSVSTLTIQRTQQEDSAVYLCASSLAWVPSYNEQFFGPGTRLTVL.

This chain links TRBV11-2 with TRBJ1-6; D might be TRBD1 (5 bases). The CDR3 runs 15 residues. The germline CDR1 and CDR2 sequences are SGHAT and FQNNGV. V was trimmed by 1 base and J by 7 bases, leaving 11 bases between them. This chain's CDR3 is CASSLGPGVNSPLHF. In DNA, the CDR3 is TGTGCCAGCAGCTTAGGCCCGGGGGTCAATTCACCCCTCCACTTT.

This clonotype showed up many times. This chain links TRBV30 with TRBJ2-3; 10 nucleotides align to TRBD1. The CDR3 loop spans 15 amino acids. The V gene's germline CDR1 is GTSNPN and CDR2 SVGIG (reference sequence). V shed 0 bases, J shed 5 bases, and the junction held 5 bases outside the gene matches. The CDR3 sequence is CAWSVETGGGDTQYF. In DNA, the CDR3 is TGTGCCTGGAGTGTCGAGACAGGGGGCGGAGATACGCAGTATTTT.

This clonotype was seen many times. The chain uses TRBV18 and TRBJ1-4; D is ambiguous. Germline V gives CDR1 KGHSH, CDR2 LQKENI. The V end was cut by 8 bases, the J end by 8 bases, with 15 bases between. CDR3 length: 13 amino acids. The CDR3 spells CASRLPVGEKLFF. Written as DNA, the CDR3 is TGTGCCAGCCGTTTACCCGTAGGGGAAAAACTGTTTTTT.

This clonotype showed up many times. The genes are TRBV7-8 and TRBJ2-3, with D perhaps matching TRBD1 (5 bases). Germline V gene sequence: CDR1 SGHVS, CDR2 FQNEAQ. Between the trimmed V and J ends, which lost 0 bases and 3 bases, there was a span of 13 bases. The CDR3 length is 16 residues. CDR3 DNA: TGTGCCAGCAGCTTAGCGTGGACACCACTTACAGATACGCAGTATTTT. Its protein product is CASSLAWTPLTDTQYF.

This clonotype was detected ten times or more. The genes are TRBV9 and TRBJ2-3; 8 positions match TRBD2. The CDR3 is made up of 17 amino acids. From germline, CDR1 is SGDLS and CDR2 YYNGEE. V lost 0 bases to trimming and J lost 5 bases; unmatched junction nucleotides: 11. The CDR3 loop reads CASSVAQGLDVLDTQYF. The CDR3 region has the DNA TGTGCCAGCAGCGTAGCCCAGGGACTAGACGTGCTAGATACGCAGTATTTT.

Remarks on this clonotype: A much larger clone lies one base from this, so it may be a read error. V usage is TRBV6-5 and J usage is TRBJ2-1, with TRBD2 identical over 8 bases. The better agreement between TRBJ2-7 and the DNA end casts doubt on the J call. CDR1 and CDR2 from the germline V gene are MNHEY and SVGAGI. The CDR3 has 14 amino acids. CDR3 coding DNA: TGTGCCAGCAGTTTCGGGAGGGCCGGGAATGAGCAGTACTTC. Protein product: CASSFGRAGNEQYF.

Ten or more counts support this clonotype. The genes are TRBV5-1 and TRBJ2-1, with D uncertain. V lost 0 bases and J lost 7, with 11 bases in between. CDR1 is SGHRS and CDR2 is YFSETQ in the germline V gene. The length of the CDR3 is 14 residues. The CDR3 DNA follows: TGCGCCAGCAGCTTGGTCCTAGGTAGGAATGAGCAGTTCTTC. Protein product: CASSLVLGRNEQFF.

This rearrangement joins TRBV6-5 to TRBJ1-2, with 7 positions matching TRBD1. Germline V CDR1 and CDR2: MNHEY, SVGAGI. V lost 10 bases and J lost 12; bases outside the gene matches: 14. This CDR3 contains 12 residues. CDR3 sequence (DNA): TGTGCCACCTGGGCAGGGACAGATCGCCACACCTTC. It yields the protein CATWAGTDRHTF.

V usage is TRBV27 and J usage is TRBJ2-2, with a tentative D call TRBD1 (6 bases). The germline V and J ends were trimmed by 1 base and 4 bases, with 16 bases remaining between them. The CDR3 is 17 residues long. CDR1 is MNHEY, CDR2 SMNVEV, per germline (reference sequence). The CDR3 bases are TGTGCCAGCAGTTTATACTGGGACAAGGCGGCCACCGGGGAGCTGTTTTTT. This gives the protein CASSLYWDKAATGELFF.

In this sample, this clonotype turned up a few times. This chain links TRBV6-6 with TRBJ2-5; 7 bases map to TRBD1. The CDR3 has 15 amino acids. V lost 6 bases and J lost 5; bases outside the gene matches: 12. CDR1 is MNHNY, CDR2 SVGAGI, per germline (reference sequence). CDR3: CASSLGQDRMETQYF. The CDR3 DNA reads as TGTGCCAGCAGCCTTGGACAGGACCGGATGGAGACCCAGTACTTC.

There are many counts of this clonotype. At one of its ends the junction is not consistent with the germline gene, which may arise from a read error. V is TRBV7-2 and J is TRBJ2-5; D is unclear. The CDR3 is 12 residues long. CDR1 is SGHTA, CDR2 FQGNSA, per germline. CDR3 sequence (DNA): TGTGCCAGCAGATTAGCTTGGGGGACCCAGTACTTC. Its translation: CASRLAWGTQYF.

The V and J genes are TRBV20-1 and TRBJ2-1; tentatively, D is TRBD2 (6 bases). CDR3 length: 15 amino acids. Trimming removed 2 bases at V and 4 bases at J, with 15 bases between. Germline CDR1 reads DFQATT; CDR2 reads SNEGSKA (reference sequence). The CDR3 bases are TGCAGTGCTAGACTGGGGGGACTTCCTTACAATGAGCAGTTCTTC. Translation: CSARLGGLPYNEQFF.

This clonotype was observed at least ten times. The rearrangement joins TRBV15 to TRBJ2-1, with 13 bases aligning to TRBD2. The germline V gene has CDR1 LNHNV and CDR2 YYDKDF (reference sequence). V was clipped by 5 bases and J by 10 bases; unmatched bases: 8. There are 15 residues in the CDR3. CDR3 DNA: TGTGCCACCAGCCGAAGACTAGCGGGAGGCGAAGAGCAGTTCTTC. This encodes CATSRRLAGGEEQFF.

In its sample, this clonotype was seen a few times. The chain uses TRBV6-2 or TRBV6-3 and TRBJ2-7, with TRBD2 as a possible D gene (6 bases). This CDR3 comprises 13 residues. Trimming left V 4 bases short and J 4 bases short, with 11 bases between. The germline V gene has CDR1 MNHEY and CDR2 SVGEGT. In DNA form, the CDR3 reads TGTGCCAGCAGTTCGACTAGGGCTTACGAGCAGTACTTC. This translates into CASSSTRAYEQYF.

This clonotype was recorded at least ten times. CDR3 coding DNA: TGTGCCAGCAGCGGGGCATTACCGGGACTGACTAGCGGCTACACCTTC. It translates to CASSGALPGLTSGYTF. The chain uses TRBV9 and TRBJ1-2; TRBD1 is a possible D gene (5 bases). The CDR3 runs to 16 residues. Germline assignment: CDR1 SGDLS and CDR2 YYNGEE. Deletions cut 3 bases from V and 8 bases from J, with 23 bases between.

This clonotype was seen a few times. The J gene is TRBJ1-1, the V gene TRBV29-1, with 10 bases aligning to TRBD1. This CDR3 is built from 13 residues. Germline lookup yields CDR1 SQVTM and CDR2 ANQGSEA. J was trimmed by 4 bases and V by 6 bases; bases with no gene match: 5. The CDR3 DNA follows: TGCAGCGTAGACAGGGGGCTCGGCACTGAAGCTTTCTTT. This encodes CSVDRGLGTEAFF.

The chain uses TRBV9 and TRBJ2-2; unclear D gene. V lost 2 bases, J lost 6 bases, and 8 bases lay in between. CDR3 size: 13 residues. From germline, CDR1 is SGDLS and CDR2 YYNGEE. CDR3 DNA sequence: TGTGCCAGCAGCGTTCCAAGGCCCGGGGAGCTGTTTTTT. This encodes CASSVPRPGELFF.

This clonotype came up many times. The CDR3: CASSPRLVTYEQYF. In DNA, the CDR3 is TGTGCCAGCAGCCCCCGACTAGTAACCTACGAGCAGTACTTC. This sequence joins TRBV12-3 or TRBV12-4 and TRBJ2-7, with TRBD2 as a possible D gene (6 bases). The CDR3 sequence is 14 residues long. V was cut by 6 bases and J by 2 bases, with 14 bases left in between.